A single sample is the source of the 21 T cell receptor beta chains below, sequenced in a study of blood T cell repertoires in COVID-19. The data were produced by immunoSEQ multiplex PCR, yet TCRdb's version contains in-frame clones alone and is incomplete. Among just over 250,000 clones listed, around 87% were seen once. Sequencing was performed on peripheral blood. The receptors shown here come from a woman aged 45-65 years with acute or convalescent COVID-19.

This clone has only a few counts. The chain carries TRBV2 and TRBJ2-7; 8 nucleotides line up with TRBD1. Germline V gene data show CDR1 as SNHLY and CDR2 as FYNNEI. J lost 4 bases, V lost 6 bases, and 8 bases had no gene match. The length of the CDR3 is 14 residues. The CDR3 protein is CASRFFGTGYEQYF. CDR3 nucleotide sequence: TGTGCCAGCAGATTTTTTGGGACAGGATACGAGCAGTACTTC.

The chain uses TRBV7-2 and TRBJ1-1, with TRBD1 matching 8 bases. Trimming at V came to 1 base and at J to 10 bases, leaving 8 bases not matched to a gene. There are 14 residues in the CDR3. Germline CDR1 and CDR2: SGHTA and FQGNSA. CDR3 nucleotides: TGTGCCAGCAGCTTAGACAGGGGGTATGTCTTAGCTTTCTTT. Its translation is CASSLDRGYVLAFF. The entire variable domain, with the rest obtained from reference TRBV7-2 and TRBJ1-1, is as follows: GAGVSQSPSNKVTEKGKDVELRCDPISGHTALYWYRQSLGQGLEFLIYFQGNSAPDKSGLPSDRFSAERTGGSVSTLTIQRTQQEDSAVYLCASSLDRGYVLAFFGQGTRLTVV.

The rearrangement uses TRBV24-1 and TRBJ2-1, with a weak D call TRBD2 (5 bases). This CDR3 has 16 residues. Trimming stripped 1 base from V and 6 bases from J, with 15 bases between. Germline V CDR1 and CDR2: KGHDR, SFDVKD. For the CDR3, the DNA is TGTGCCACCAGTGATTTCTCCCGGGGAAATTTCAATGAGCAGTTCTTC. This translates into CATSDFSRGNFNEQFF.

On this clone itself: Germline and junction disagree at one end, which may indicate a read error. The genes are TRBV5-4 and TRBJ2-2; unclear D gene. Germline loops: CDR1 SGHNT, CDR2 YYREEE (reference sequence). This CDR3 has 18 residues. The CDR3 region has the DNA TGTGCCAGTAGCTTAGCCCGGCCCTACTCTGAGGACACCGGGGAGCTGTTTTTT. Translating gives CASSLARPYSEDTGELFF. Based on the CDR3 plus reference TRBV5-4 and TRBJ2-2, the full variable domain is ETGVTQSPTHLIKTRGQQVTLRCSSQSGHNTVSWYQQALGQGPQFIFQYYREEENGRGNFPPRFSGLQFPNYSSELNVNALELDDSALYLCASSLARPYSEDTGELFFGEGSRLTVL.

The chain is built from TRBV11-1 and TRBJ2-1; tentatively, D is TRBD2 (6 bases). V was shortened by 5 bases and J by 6 bases, with 17 bases between the two germline ends. CDR3 size: 15 residues. Looked up from germline, CDR1 is SGHAT and CDR2 is FQDESV (reference sequence). The DNA of the CDR3 is TGTGCCAGCAGCCCCCTGGGGGGAGCAGGCAATGAGCAGTTCTTC. This translates into CASSPLGGAGNEQFF.

The gene calls are TRBV27 and TRBJ2-1, with 12 bases aligning to TRBD2. The germline CDR1 and CDR2 sequences are MNHEY and SMNVEV (reference sequence). After removal of 7 bases from V and 4 bases from J, the junction contained 5 bases not matched to a gene. The CDR3 runs to 15 residues. The DNA for the CDR3 is TGTGCCAGCAACCTACTAGCGGGAGGATACAATGAGCAGTTCTTC. Its translation: CASNLLAGGYNEQFF.

The gene calls are TRBV11-2 and TRBJ1-2; a possible D gene is TRBD1 (6 bases). The CDR3 loop spans 15 amino acids. In germline, CDR1 is SGHAT, CDR2 FQNNGV. V dropped 1 base and J dropped 4 bases, with 13 bases sitting between them. CDR3 residues: CASSLARGGLYGYTF. The CDR3, as DNA: TGTGCCAGCAGCTTAGCCCGGGGGGGGCTCTATGGCTACACCTTC. The full variable domain, with the rest looked up from reference TRBV11-2 and TRBJ1-2, is EAGVAQSPRYKIIEKRQSVAFWCNPISGHATLYWYQQILGQGPKLLIQFQNNGVVDDSQLPKDRFSAERLKGVDSTLKIQPAKLEDSAVYLCASSLARGGLYGYTFGSGTRLTVV.

The rearrangement uses TRBV2 and TRBJ1-1; a weak D match, TRBD1 (5 bases). Germline CDR1 SNHLY, CDR2 FYNNEI. The CDR3 length is 15 residues. Trimming pared 10 bases from V and 2 bases from J, leaving 20 bases between. This chain's CDR3 is CAIRRGRGFNTEAFF. In DNA, the CDR3 is TGTGCCATCCGGAGGGGTAGGGGATTTAACACTGAAGCTTTCTTT.

The chain couples TRBV7-2 to TRBJ1-1; no definite D call. Trimming cost V 6 bases and J 2 bases, with 16 bases left between them. Germline values: CDR1 SGHTA, CDR2 FQGNSA. The CDR3 contains 15 residues. The CDR3: CASRREFRENTEAFF. As DNA, the CDR3 is TGTGCCAGCAGACGAGAATTTCGGGAAAACACTGAAGCTTTCTTT. Using reference TRBV7-2 and TRBJ1-1 for the parts outside the CDR3, the full variable domain is GAGVSQSPSNKVTEKGKDVELRCDPISGHTALYWYRQSLGQGLEFLIYFQGNSAPDKSGLPSDRFSAERTGGSVSTLTIQRTQQEDSAVYLCASRREFRENTEAFFGQGTRLTVV.

The chain joins TRBV18 to TRBJ2-5, with 11 bases identical to TRBD2. This CDR3 is built from 17 residues. The V gene end was trimmed by 0 bases and the J gene end by 1 base; junction bases not matched to a gene: 4. CDR1 is KGHSH and CDR2 is LQKENI in the germline V gene. CDR3 coding DNA: TGTGCCAGCTCACCACCGACTAGCGGGACCTTCCAAGAGACCCAGTACTTC. This codes for CASSPPTSGTFQETQYF.

V is TRBV9 and J is TRBJ2-7; 8 nucleotides line up with TRBD2. The CDR3 has 15 amino acids. The J segment lost 11 bases and the V segment lost 0 bases, leaving 13 bases of the junction unmatched. The germline CDR1 and CDR2 sequences are SGDLS and YYNGEE. The DNA of the CDR3 is TGTGCCAGCAGCGTAGGAGGGACTAGATCTTCGGTGAAGTACTTC. It translates to CASSVGGTRSSVKYF.

The chain carries TRBV6-5 and TRBJ2-7; 10 bases are shared with TRBD1. This CDR3 is built from 15 residues. CDR1 and CDR2 (germline): MNHEY, SVGAGI. J lost 3 bases, V lost 5 bases, and 7 bases had no gene match. Written as DNA, the CDR3 is TGTGCCAGCAGTAGGCGACAGGGGGCGCGCTACGAGCAGTACTTC. It codes for CASSRRQGARYEQYF.

J is TRBJ2-2 and V is TRBV3-1 (or the pseudogene TRBV3-2); TRBD2 matches 12 bases. The CDR3 covers 18 residues. Germline CDR1 and CDR2: LGHDT and YNNKEL (reference sequence). Trimming cost V 2 bases and J 2 bases; bases outside gene matches: 6. CDR3 amino acids: CASSQLAGGPTNTGELFF. Here the CDR3 DNA reads TGTGCCAGCAGCCAACTAGCGGGAGGGCCCACCAACACCGGGGAGCTGTTTTTT.

This clone has a handful of counts. The genes are TRBV19 and TRBJ1-3; TRBD1 matches 8 bases. This CDR3 region has 15 residues. The V and J ends lost 3 bases and 4 bases, in that order; junction bases with no gene match: 5. CDR1 is LNHDA, CDR2 SQIVND, per germline (reference sequence). CDR3 residues: CASSIPDRVGNTIYF. In DNA, the CDR3 is TGTGCCAGTAGTATCCCGGACAGGGTGGGAAACACCATATATTTT.

This clone was counted a single time. Here the CDR3 DNA reads TGCGCCAGCAGCCAAGTGCGCACCTCTGGGGCCAACGTCCTGACTTTC. Its protein product is CASSQVRTSGANVLTF. The rearrangement joins TRBV4-1 to TRBJ2-6; D unclear. Germline V CDR1 and CDR2: MGHRA, YSYEKL. Trimming removed 1 base at V and 0 bases at J, with 7 bases between. The CDR3 covers 16 residues.

J is TRBJ1-5 and V is TRBV5-1, with D maybe TRBD1 (6 bases). The CDR3 totals 14 residues. CDR1 is SGHRS, CDR2 YFSETQ, per germline. Trimming left V 0 bases short and J 6 bases short, with 10 bases between. The CDR3 loop reads CASSLEGGGQPQHF. The CDR3 DNA is TGCGCCAGCAGCTTGGAGGGAGGGGGTCAGCCCCAGCATTTT.

The rearrangement uses TRBV7-9 and TRBJ1-5; no clear D gene. The CDR3 runs to 14 residues. V dropped 3 bases and J dropped 7 bases, with 13 bases sitting between them. Germline loops: CDR1 SEHNR, CDR2 FQNEAQ (reference sequence). The CDR3 bases are TGTGCCAGCAGCTTCGAGGGTTTTAAGCAGCCCCAGCATTTT. Encoded protein: CASSFEGFKQPQHF.

The rearrangement joins TRBV19 to TRBJ2-1; 10 bases map to TRBD2. Germline V gives CDR1 LNHDA, CDR2 SQIVND (reference sequence). This CDR3 region has 14 residues. J was trimmed by 10 bases and V by 0 bases; bases with no gene match: 3. The CDR3 reads CASSIDGLAVEQFF. CDR3 nucleotide sequence: TGTGCCAGTAGTATAGATGGACTAGCGGTAGAGCAGTTCTTC.

As DNA, the CDR3 is TGCGCCAGCAGGGACAACACAGGGGGCACTGAAGCTTTCTTT. This translates into CASRDNTGGTEAFF. The genes are TRBV5-1 and TRBJ1-1; TRBD1 matches at 8 bases. In germline, CDR1 is SGHRS, CDR2 YFSETQ. Trimming at V came to 5 bases and at J to 4 bases, leaving 7 bases not matched to a gene. The CDR3 covers 14 residues.

This rearrangement joins TRBV7-8 to TRBJ2-5, with D possibly being TRBD1 (5 bases). Germline V gene sequence: CDR1 SGHVS, CDR2 FQNEAQ. Trimming shortened V by 3 bases and J by 4 bases, and 12 bases separated the two germline ends. The CDR3 contains 14 residues. DNA of the CDR3: TGTGCCAGCAGCTTCCCCAGGGTACCAGAGACCCAGTACTTC. The encoded protein is CASSFPRVPETQYF. Combining the CDR3 with reference TRBV7-8 and TRBJ2-5 gives the whole variable domain GAGVSQSPRYKVAKRGQDVALRCDPISGHVSLFWYQQALGQGPEFLTYFQNEAQLDKSGLPSDRFFAERPEGSVSTLKIQRTQQEDSAVYLCASSFPRVPETQYFGPGTRLLVL.

This clone was recorded a few times. This chain connects TRBV28 to TRBJ1-2, with 7 positions matching TRBD1. V gave up 6 bases and J gave up 4 bases; unmatched junction bases: 5. Per germline, CDR1 MDHEN and CDR2 SYDVKM. This CDR3 has 13 residues. The CDR3 here is CASSQTGVYGYTF. For the CDR3, the DNA is TGTGCCAGCAGCCAAACAGGGGTCTATGGCTACACCTTC.